The 11 T cell receptor beta chains presented below share a single source sample, sequenced in a study of response to subunit inactivated influenza vaccine listed by TCRdb under 2018. Receptor amplification or capture employed RT-PCR. The instrument was an Illumina HiSeq 2500. TCRdb reprocessed the public reads (quality trimming at Q25 with fastp, clone calling with MiXCR) and kept in-frame beta chains. Every CDR3 protein is listed once, alongside the most common genes and DNA of its rows. The sample data list hundreds of thousands of distinct CDR3 sequences, and more than 15% of these were observed just once. Approximately 3% of the sample lies in the top ten. The material was CD4+ T cells sorted from PBMCs, obtained less than 25 months after vaccination. These TCRs come from a man in his fifties or sixties who received an inactivated influenza vaccine. Donor details come from another sample of the same person, matched by shared clones.

The chain couples TRBV6-1 to TRBJ1-4; D might be TRBD1 (5 bases). V was shortened by 5 bases and J by 7 bases, with 17 bases between the two germline ends. CDR1 is MNHNS and CDR2 is SASEGT in the germline V gene. There are 15 residues in the CDR3. CDR3 amino acids: CASSTTGTRSEKLFF. CDR3 in DNA: TGTGCCAGCAGTACCACCGGGACGAGAAGTGAAAAACTGTTTTTT.

In this sample, this clonotype turned up a few times. J is TRBJ1-3 and V is TRBV6-2 or TRBV6-3, with D perhaps matching TRBD1 (5 bases). CDR1 is MNHEY, CDR2 SVGEGT, per germline. The CDR3 is made up of 14 amino acids. Trimming cost V 2 bases and J 2 bases, with 7 bases left between them. CDR3 DNA: TGTGCCAGCAGTTACGGGACGGCTGGAAACACCATATATTTT. Translation gives CASSYGTAGNTIYF.

The chain couples TRBV20-1 to TRBJ2-7; D gene ambiguous. Germline V gives CDR1 DFQATT, CDR2 SNEGSKA (reference sequence). The V end lost 0 bases, the J end lost 1 base, and 16 bases lay between the germline ends. The CDR3 is made up of 16 amino acids. The CDR3 is CSARERAGRTSYEQYF. CDR3 DNA sequence: TGCAGTGCTAGAGAAAGAGCCGGACGGACGTCCTACGAGCAGTACTTC.

This chain links TRBV27 with TRBJ1-1; 7 nucleotides line up with TRBD1. Germline values: CDR1 MNHEY, CDR2 SMNVEV (reference sequence). The CDR3 has 16 amino acids. V was pared by 5 bases and J by 0 bases, with 9 bases of the junction left unmatched. CDR3 region: CASSLWPGQMNTEAFF. Here the CDR3 DNA reads TGTGCCAGCAGTCTCTGGCCGGGACAGATGAACACTGAAGCTTTCTTT.

In this sample, this clonotype turned up a few times. The gene calls are TRBV6-2 or TRBV6-3 and TRBJ2-4, with D uncertain. The CDR3 length is 15 residues. Germline V lookup: CDR1 MNHEY, CDR2 SVGEGT. V dropped 6 bases and J dropped 0 bases, with 12 bases sitting between them. The DNA for the CDR3 is TGTGCCAGCAGCAAACAAAGGCTAGCCAAAAACATTCAGTACTTC. Protein product: CASSKQRLAKNIQYF.

V usage is TRBV2 and J usage is TRBJ2-2; 8 nucleotides agree with TRBD1. CDR1 and CDR2 from the germline V gene are SNHLY and FYNNEI. CDR3 length equals 15 residues. The J segment lost 6 bases and the V segment lost 1 base, leaving 4 bases of the junction unmatched. CDR3 protein: CASSEVGQGPGELFF. Written as DNA, the CDR3 is TGTGCCAGCAGTGAAGTAGGACAGGGCCCCGGGGAGCTGTTTTTT.

This clonotype was seen more than once but under ten times. V is TRBV6-1 and J is TRBJ1-4; 8 nucleotides align to TRBD1. The germline V gene encodes CDR1 MNHNS and CDR2 SASEGT. The CDR3 extends over 15 amino acids. V lost 5 bases and J lost 5; bases outside the gene matches: 7. The CDR3 protein is CASSPDRVWNEKLFF. CDR3 nucleotide sequence: TGTGCCAGCAGTCCGGACAGGGTTTGGAATGAAAAACTGTTTTTT.

The chain links TRBV5-1 to TRBJ2-3; 13 bases map to TRBD2. With V trimmed by 0 bases and J by 4 bases, 11 bases remained unmatched. The germline CDR1 and CDR2 sequences are SGHRS and YFSETQ. This CDR3 is built from 19 residues. The CDR3 protein is CASSLGTSGSAQTSDTQYF. For the CDR3, the DNA is TGCGCCAGCAGCTTGGGGACTAGCGGGAGTGCGCAAACTTCAGATACGCAGTATTTT.

This clonotype was picked up many times. This chain joins TRBV6-6 and TRBJ2-7; the D is unclear. V shed 4 bases and J shed 6 bases, with 13 bases lying between them. This CDR3 has 13 residues. The germline CDR1 and CDR2 sequences are MNHNY and SVGAGI (reference sequence). The CDR3 DNA reads as TGTGCCAGCAGTTTACGGTCCCTGGGCGAGCAGTACTTC. It encodes CASSLRSLGEQYF.

The V gene is TRBV5-1, the J gene TRBJ2-7, with 7 bases that match TRBD2. V shed 5 bases, J shed 5 bases, and the junction held 13 bases outside the gene matches. Germline V gene lookup returns CDR1 SGHRS and CDR2 YFSETQ. The CDR3 is 15 residues long. The CDR3 DNA sequence: TGCGCCAGCAGTTGGGAAGCGGGATTCAACCACGAGCAGTACTTC. Translation gives CASSWEAGFNHEQYF.

This clonotype came up a few times. This chain joins TRBV5-6 and TRBJ2-7; 12 bases line up with TRBD2. The CDR3 is 15 residues long. V lost 6 bases, J lost 6 bases, and 10 bases stayed unmatched. Germline assignment: CDR1 SGHDT and CDR2 YYEEEE. The CDR3 loop is CASNRLAGVGLEQYF. The CDR3 bases are TGTGCCAGCAACAGACTAGCGGGAGTAGGGCTCGAGCAGTACTTC.